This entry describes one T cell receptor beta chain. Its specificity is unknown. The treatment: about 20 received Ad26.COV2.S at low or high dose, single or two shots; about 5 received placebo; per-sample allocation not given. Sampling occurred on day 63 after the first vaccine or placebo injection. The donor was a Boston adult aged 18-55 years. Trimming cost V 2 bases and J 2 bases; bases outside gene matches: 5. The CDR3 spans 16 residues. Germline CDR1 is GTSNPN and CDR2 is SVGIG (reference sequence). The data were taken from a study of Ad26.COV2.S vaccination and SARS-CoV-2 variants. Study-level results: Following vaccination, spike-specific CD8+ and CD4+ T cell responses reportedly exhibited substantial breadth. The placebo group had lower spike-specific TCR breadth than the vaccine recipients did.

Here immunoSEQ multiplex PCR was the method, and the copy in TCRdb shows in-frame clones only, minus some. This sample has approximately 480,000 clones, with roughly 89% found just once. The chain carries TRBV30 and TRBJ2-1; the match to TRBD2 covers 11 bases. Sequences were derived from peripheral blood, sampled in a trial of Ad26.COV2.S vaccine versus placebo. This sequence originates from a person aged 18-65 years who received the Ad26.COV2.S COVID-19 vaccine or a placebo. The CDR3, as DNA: TGTGCCTGGAGTACGACTAGCGGGAAACCCTACAATGAGCAGTTCTTC. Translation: CAWSTTSGKPYNEQFF.